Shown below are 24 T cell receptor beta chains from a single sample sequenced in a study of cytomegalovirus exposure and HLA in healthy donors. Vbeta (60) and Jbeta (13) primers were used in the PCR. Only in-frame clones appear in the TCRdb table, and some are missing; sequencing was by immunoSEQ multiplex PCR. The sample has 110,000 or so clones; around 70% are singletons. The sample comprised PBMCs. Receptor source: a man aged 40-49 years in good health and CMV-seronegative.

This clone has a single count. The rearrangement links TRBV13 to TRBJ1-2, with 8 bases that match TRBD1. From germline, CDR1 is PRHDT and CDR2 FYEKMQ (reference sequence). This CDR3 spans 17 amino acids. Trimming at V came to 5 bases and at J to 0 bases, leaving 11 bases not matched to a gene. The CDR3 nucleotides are TGTGCCAGCAGCGAAAAGCACAGGGGGTACGCTAACTATGGCTACACCTTC. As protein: CASSEKHRGYANYGYTF.

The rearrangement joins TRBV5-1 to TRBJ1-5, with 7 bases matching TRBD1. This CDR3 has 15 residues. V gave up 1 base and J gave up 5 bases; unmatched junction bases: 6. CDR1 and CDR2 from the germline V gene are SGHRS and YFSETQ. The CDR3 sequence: CASSLMGQLYQPQHF. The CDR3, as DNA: TGCGCCAGCAGCTTGATGGGACAGCTTTATCAGCCCCAGCATTTT.

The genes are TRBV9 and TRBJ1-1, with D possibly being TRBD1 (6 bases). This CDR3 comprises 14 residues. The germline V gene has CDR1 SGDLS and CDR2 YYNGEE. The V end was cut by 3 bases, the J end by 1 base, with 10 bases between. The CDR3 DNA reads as TGTGCCAGCAGCGGACAGGTCCGGAACACTGAAGCTTTCTTT. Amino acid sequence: CASSGQVRNTEAFF.

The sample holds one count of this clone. CDR3 sequence: CASSFGGANYGYTF. CDR3 nucleotides: TGTGCCAGCAGTTTTGGGGGGGCCAACTATGGCTACACCTTC. J is TRBJ1-2 and V is TRBV28, with D maybe TRBD1 (6 bases). The CDR3 sequence is 14 residues long. V was shortened by 3 bases and J by 2 bases, with 10 bases between the two germline ends. The germline CDR1 and CDR2 sequences are MDHEN and SYDVKM.

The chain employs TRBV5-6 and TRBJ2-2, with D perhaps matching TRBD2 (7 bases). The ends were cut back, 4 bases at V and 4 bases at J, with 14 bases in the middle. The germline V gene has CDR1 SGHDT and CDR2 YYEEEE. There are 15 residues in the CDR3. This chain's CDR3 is CASSTGGASTGELFF. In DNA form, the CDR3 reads TGTGCCAGCAGCACGGGGGGCGCCAGCACCGGGGAGCTGTTTTTT. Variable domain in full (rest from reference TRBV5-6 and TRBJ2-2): DAGVTQSPTHLIKTRGQQVTLRCSPKSGHDTVSWYQQALGQGPQFIFQYYEEEERQRGNFPDRFSGHQFPNYSSELNVNALLLGDSALYLCASSTGGASTGELFFGEGSRLTVL.

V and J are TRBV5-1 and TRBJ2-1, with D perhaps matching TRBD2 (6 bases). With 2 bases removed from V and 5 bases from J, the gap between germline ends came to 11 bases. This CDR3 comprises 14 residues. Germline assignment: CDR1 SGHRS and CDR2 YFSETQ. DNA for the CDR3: TGCGCCAGCAGCTTACCTAGCGTGGACAATGAGCAGTTCTTC. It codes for CASSLPSVDNEQFF.

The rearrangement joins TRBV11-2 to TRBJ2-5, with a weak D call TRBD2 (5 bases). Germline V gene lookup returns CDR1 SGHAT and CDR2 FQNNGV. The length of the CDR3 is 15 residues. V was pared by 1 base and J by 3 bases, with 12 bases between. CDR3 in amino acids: CASSLGRTEEETQYF. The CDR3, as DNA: TGTGCCAGCAGCTTAGGCCGGACGGAGGAAGAGACCCAGTACTTC. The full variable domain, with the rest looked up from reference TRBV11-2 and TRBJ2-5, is EAGVAQSPRYKIIEKRQSVAFWCNPISGHATLYWYQQILGQGPKLLIQFQNNGVVDDSQLPKDRFSAERLKGVDSTLKIQPAKLEDSAVYLCASSLGRTEEETQYFGPGTRLLVL.

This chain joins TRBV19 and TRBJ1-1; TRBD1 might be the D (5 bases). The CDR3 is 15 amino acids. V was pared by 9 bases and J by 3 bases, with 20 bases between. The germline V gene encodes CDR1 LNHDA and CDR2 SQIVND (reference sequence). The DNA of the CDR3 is TGTGCCAGCCAGGGCGCGGGGAAAGGGGACACTGAAGCTTTCTTT. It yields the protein CASQGAGKGDTEAFF.

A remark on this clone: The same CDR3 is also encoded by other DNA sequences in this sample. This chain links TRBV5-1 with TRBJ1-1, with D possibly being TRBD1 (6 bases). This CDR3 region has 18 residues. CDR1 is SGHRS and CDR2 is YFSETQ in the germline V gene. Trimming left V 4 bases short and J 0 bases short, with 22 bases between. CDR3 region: CASSQTPGLGTLNTEAFF. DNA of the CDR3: TGCGCCAGCAGCCAGACTCCGGGACTAGGGACACTGAACACTGAAGCTTTCTTT.

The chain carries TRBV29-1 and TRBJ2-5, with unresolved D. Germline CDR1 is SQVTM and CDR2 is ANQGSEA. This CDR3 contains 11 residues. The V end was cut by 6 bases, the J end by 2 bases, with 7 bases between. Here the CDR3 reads CSVRFQETQYF. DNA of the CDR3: TGCAGCGTGAGGTTTCAAGAGACCCAGTACTTC.

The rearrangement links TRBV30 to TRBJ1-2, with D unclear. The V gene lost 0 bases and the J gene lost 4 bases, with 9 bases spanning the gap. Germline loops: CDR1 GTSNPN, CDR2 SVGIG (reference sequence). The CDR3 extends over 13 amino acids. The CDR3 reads CAWSVTGLYGYTF. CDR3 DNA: TGTGCCTGGAGTGTAACCGGACTCTATGGCTACACCTTC.

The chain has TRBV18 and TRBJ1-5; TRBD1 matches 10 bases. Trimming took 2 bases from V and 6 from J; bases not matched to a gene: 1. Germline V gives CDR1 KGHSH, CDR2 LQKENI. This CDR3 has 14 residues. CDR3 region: CASSPGDRGQPQHF. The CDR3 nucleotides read TGTGCCAGCTCACCAGGGGACAGGGGTCAGCCCCAGCATTTT.

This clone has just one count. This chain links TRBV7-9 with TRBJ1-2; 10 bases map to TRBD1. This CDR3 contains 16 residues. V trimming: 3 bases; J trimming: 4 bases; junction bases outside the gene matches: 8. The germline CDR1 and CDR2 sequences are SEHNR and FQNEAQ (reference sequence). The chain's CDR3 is CASSFAGTGDFYGYTF. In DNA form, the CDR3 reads TGTGCCAGCAGCTTTGCCGGGACAGGGGATTTCTATGGCTACACCTTC.

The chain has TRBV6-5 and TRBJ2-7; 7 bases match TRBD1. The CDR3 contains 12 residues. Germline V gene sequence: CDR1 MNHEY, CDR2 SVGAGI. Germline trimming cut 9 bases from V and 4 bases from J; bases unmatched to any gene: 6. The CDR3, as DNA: TGTGCCAGAGAAGACAGGGCATACGAGCAGTACTTC. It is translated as CAREDRAYEQYF.

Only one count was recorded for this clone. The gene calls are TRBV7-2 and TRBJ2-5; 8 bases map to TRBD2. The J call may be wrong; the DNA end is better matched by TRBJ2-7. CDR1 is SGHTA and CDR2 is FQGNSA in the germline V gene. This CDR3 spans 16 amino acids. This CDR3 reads CASSLGGGGPTYEQYF. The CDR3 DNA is TGTGCCAGCAGCTTAGGTGGCGGGGGGCCCACCTACGAGCAGTACTTC.

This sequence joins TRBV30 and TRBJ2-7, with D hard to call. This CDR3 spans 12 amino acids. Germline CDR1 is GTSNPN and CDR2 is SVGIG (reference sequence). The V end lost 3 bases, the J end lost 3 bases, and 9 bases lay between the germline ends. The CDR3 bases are TGTGCCTGGAGCAATCGAGGCTACGAGCAGTACTTC. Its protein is CAWSNRGYEQYF.

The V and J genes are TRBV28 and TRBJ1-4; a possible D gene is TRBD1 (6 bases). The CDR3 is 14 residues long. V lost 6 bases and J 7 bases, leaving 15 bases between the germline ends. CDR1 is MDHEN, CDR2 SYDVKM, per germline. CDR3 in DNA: TGTGCCAGCAGACCGACAGGAAGCGTTGAAAAACTGTTTTTT. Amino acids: CASRPTGSVEKLFF.

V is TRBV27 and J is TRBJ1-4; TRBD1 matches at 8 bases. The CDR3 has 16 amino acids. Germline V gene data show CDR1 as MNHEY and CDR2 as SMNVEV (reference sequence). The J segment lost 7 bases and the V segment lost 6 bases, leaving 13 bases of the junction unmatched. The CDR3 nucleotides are TGTGCCAGCAGGAGAACACAAGCAGGGGGCGGTGAAAAACTGTTTTTT. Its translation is CASRRTQAGGGEKLFF. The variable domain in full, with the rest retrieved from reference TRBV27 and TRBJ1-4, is EAQVTQNPRYLITVTGKKLTVTCSQNMNHEYMSWYRQDPGLGLRQIYYSMNVEVTDKGDVPEGYKVSRKEKRNFPLILESPSPNQTSLYFCASRRTQAGGGEKLFFGSGTQLSVL.

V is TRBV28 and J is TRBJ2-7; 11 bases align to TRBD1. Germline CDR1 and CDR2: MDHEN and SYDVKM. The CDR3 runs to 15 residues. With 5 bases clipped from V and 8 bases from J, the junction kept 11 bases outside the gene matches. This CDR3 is CASSGQGAGDTKQYF. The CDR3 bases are TGTGCCAGCAGTGGACAGGGGGCAGGGGATACGAAGCAGTACTTC.

CDR3 protein: CASRTGLRGYTF. The CDR3 DNA reads TGTGCCAGCAGGACAGGGCTGCGGGGCTACACCTTC. V and J are TRBV2 and TRBJ1-2; TRBD1 matches at 7 bases. CDR3 length: 12 residues. Looked up from germline, CDR1 is SNHLY and CDR2 is FYNNEI. With V trimmed by 6 bases and J by 8 bases, 6 bases remained unmatched.

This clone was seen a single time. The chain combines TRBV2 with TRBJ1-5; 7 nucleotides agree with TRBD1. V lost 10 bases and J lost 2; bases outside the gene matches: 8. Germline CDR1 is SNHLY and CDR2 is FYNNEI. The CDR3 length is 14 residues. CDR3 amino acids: CATGGTGGNQPQHF. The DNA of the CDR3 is TGTGCCACCGGGGGAACAGGGGGCAATCAGCCCCAGCATTTT.

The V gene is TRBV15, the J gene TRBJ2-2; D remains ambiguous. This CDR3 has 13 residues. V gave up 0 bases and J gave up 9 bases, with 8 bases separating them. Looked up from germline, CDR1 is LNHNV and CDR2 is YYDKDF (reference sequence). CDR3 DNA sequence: TGTGCCACCAGCAGAGATCAGATGAGGGAGCTGTTTTTT. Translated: CATSRDQMRELFF. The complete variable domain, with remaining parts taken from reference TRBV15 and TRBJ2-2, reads DAMVIQNPRYQVTQFGKPVTLSCSQTLNHNVMYWYQQKSSQAPKLLFHYYDKDFNNEADTPDNFQSRRPNTSFCFLDIRSPGLGDTAMYLCATSRDQMRELFFGEGSRLTVL.

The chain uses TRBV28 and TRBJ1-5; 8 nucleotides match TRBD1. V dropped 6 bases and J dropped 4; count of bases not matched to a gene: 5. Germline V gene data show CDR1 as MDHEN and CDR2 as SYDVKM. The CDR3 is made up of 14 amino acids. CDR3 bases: TGTGCCAGCAGCCTTGGACAGGGAAATCAGCCCCAGCATTTT. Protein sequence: CASSLGQGNQPQHF.

The CDR3 DNA reads as TGTGCCAGCAGCAGTTATTTGGACAGCCCCTACGAGCAGTACTTC. Translated, it gives CASSSYLDSPYEQYF. The J gene is TRBJ2-7, the V gene TRBV7-2; D is perhaps TRBD1 (6 bases). The germline V and J ends were trimmed by 5 bases and 2 bases, with 16 bases remaining between them. The CDR3 is 15 residues long. CDR1 SGHTA and CDR2 FQGNSA come from the germline V gene.